The 10 T cell receptor beta chains below come from one sample, sequenced in a study of cytomegalovirus exposure and HLA in healthy donors. This PCR relied on a set of 60 Vbeta primers and 13 Jbeta primers. Assay used: immunoSEQ multiplex PCR; TCRdb lists only in-frame clones, some missing. The sample consists of fewer than 200,000 clones, 60% to 80% of them appearing once. The sequenced sample consisted of PBMCs. The receptors were sampled from a woman between 45 and 65 years old in good health and CMV-seropositive.

The V gene is TRBV18, the J gene TRBJ1-1, with D unclear. Trimming left V 1 base short and J 0 bases short, with 9 bases between. The CDR3 contains 15 residues. The germline CDR1 and CDR2 sequences are KGHSH and LQKENI. The CDR3 nucleotides read TGTGCCAGCTCACCACTAGCCAACATGAACACTGAAGCTTTCTTT. It specifies CASSPLANMNTEAFF.

The genes are TRBV7-2 and TRBJ2-7, with D uncertain. Per the germline V gene, CDR1 is SGHTA and CDR2 is FQGNSA. V dropped 5 bases and J dropped 2 bases, with 13 bases sitting between them. This CDR3 region has 14 residues. For the CDR3, the DNA is TGTGCCAGCAGCCCGCGCTTCGGAGCCTACGAGCAGTACTTC. This sequence encodes CASSPRFGAYEQYF. Together with reference TRBV7-2 and TRBJ2-7, the CDR3 gives the full variable domain: GAGVSQSPSNKVTEKGKDVELRCDPISGHTALYWYRQSLGQGLEFLIYFQGNSAPDKSGLPSDRFSAERTGGSVSTLTIQRTQQEDSAVYLCASSPRFGAYEQYFGPGTRLTVT.

This rearrangement joins TRBV19 to TRBJ2-3, with 14 bases that match TRBD2. Trimming removed 0 bases from V and 9 bases from J; junction bases left unmatched: 2. Per germline, CDR1 LNHDA and CDR2 SQIVND (reference sequence). The CDR3 sequence is 15 residues long. The CDR3 DNA follows: TGTGCCAGTAGTATAGACAGGACTAGCGGGGGGACGCAGTATTTT. It specifies CASSIDRTSGGTQYF.

This clone was seen a few times. The genes are TRBV5-4 and TRBJ1-2; 9 bases match TRBD1. The CDR3 runs 16 residues. The J segment lost 4 bases and the V segment lost 4 bases, leaving 11 bases of the junction unmatched. Germline CDR1 SGHNT, CDR2 YYREEE (reference sequence). CDR3 nucleotide sequence: TGTGCCAGCAGCAACTCACAGGGGGCGGTTCGCTATGGCTACACCTTC. Encoded protein: CASSNSQGAVRYGYTF.

This chain links TRBV28 with TRBJ2-3; 8 bases line up with TRBD1. V dropped 5 bases and J dropped 2; count of bases not matched to a gene: 6. The germline V gene has CDR1 MDHEN and CDR2 SYDVKM. The CDR3 consists of 15 residues. CDR3 in amino acids: CASSRQGALTDTQYF. The CDR3 DNA reads TGTGCCAGCAGTCGCCAGGGGGCCCTCACAGATACGCAGTATTTT.

CDR3 sequence reads: CASSPPTGTGETQYF. CDR3 DNA sequence: TGTGCCAGCTCACCACCGACAGGAACCGGAGAGACCCAGTACTTC. The chain links TRBV18 to TRBJ2-5; a weak D match, TRBD1 (6 bases). The CDR3 contains 15 residues. The V gene's germline CDR1 is KGHSH and CDR2 LQKENI. Trimming removed 0 bases from V and 4 bases from J, with 12 bases in between.

This rearrangement joins TRBV4-3 to TRBJ1-3; D perhaps matches TRBD1 (5 bases). Germline assignment: CDR1 LGHNA and CDR2 YSLEER. This CDR3 region has 18 residues. V lost 0 bases to trimming and J lost 0 bases, with 15 bases between them. The CDR3 bases are TGCGCCAGCAGCCAAGATTTTCGGGGGTCCCTCTCTGGAAACACCATATATTTT. This encodes CASSQDFRGSLSGNTIYF.

This chain joins TRBV2 and TRBJ1-5; 8 nucleotides match TRBD1. The CDR3 has 15 residues. Germline values: CDR1 SNHLY, CDR2 FYNNEI. With V trimmed by 0 bases and J by 4 bases, 2 bases remained unmatched. The CDR3 nucleotides read TGTGCCAGCAGTGAAGCGAGGACAGGGAATCAGCCCCAGCATTTT. Translating it yields CASSEARTGNQPQHF.

The chain combines TRBV7-8 with TRBJ2-5; D not certain. V shed 1 base and J shed 4 bases, with 10 bases lying between them. This CDR3 comprises 14 residues. Germline V gives CDR1 SGHVS, CDR2 FQNEAQ. The CDR3 loop reads CASSLVQARETQYF. The CDR3 coding sequence is TGTGCCAGCAGCTTAGTTCAAGCGAGAGAGACCCAGTACTTC.

This chain links TRBV11-2 with TRBJ2-7, with TRBD1 matching over 8 bases. CDR1 and CDR2 (germline): SGHAT, FQNNGV. The V gene end was trimmed by 5 bases and the J gene end by 5 bases; junction bases not matched to a gene: 14. The CDR3 has 16 residues. Written as DNA, the CDR3 is TGTGCCAGCAGCCCGAGACCCGACAGGGGCGTGGACGAGCAGTACTTC. Translating it yields CASSPRPDRGVDEQYF.